The 30 T cell receptor beta chains given below trace back to one sample, sequenced in a study of lymphopenia after photon versus proton radiotherapy. Here immunoSEQ multiplex PCR was the method, and the copy in TCRdb shows in-frame clones only, minus some. The table has approximately 45,000 clones, about 85% seen once. The sequenced sample was peripheral blood, obtained from a patient treated with photon-based radiotherapy. Receptor source: a man between 35 and 55 years old with gastric cancer.

The chain couples TRBV7-3 to TRBJ2-2, with D possibly TRBD1 on 6 matching bases. Germline CDR1 is SGHTA and CDR2 is FQGTGA. V was clipped by 7 bases and J by 1 base, with 10 bases between them. The CDR3 totals 14 residues. CDR3 DNA sequence: TGTGCCAGCACCCAGACAGGGAACACCGGGGAGCTGTTTTTT. Amino acids: CASTQTGNTGELFF.

The chain recombines TRBV4-3 with TRBJ2-2; D gene unclear. The V gene lost 0 bases and the J gene lost 2 bases, with 10 bases spanning the gap. Looked up from germline, CDR1 is LGHNA and CDR2 is YSLEER. CDR3 length: 16 residues. The CDR3 nucleotides are TGCGCCAGCAGCCAAGACCTGGGCATTAACACCGGGGAGCTGTTTTTT. This gives the protein CASSQDLGINTGELFF.

On this clone: Germline and junction disagree at one end, which may indicate a read error. The chain has TRBV7-7 and TRBJ2-5; TRBD1 is a possible D gene (6 bases). The CDR3 has 15 amino acids. Germline CDR1 is SSHAT and CDR2 is FNYEAQ (reference sequence). Here the CDR3 reads CASSLGAWGQETQYF. CDR3 coding DNA: TGTGCTAGCAGTTTGGGGGCATGGGGCCAAGAGACCCAGTACTTC.

In DNA form, the CDR3 reads TGCAGCGCCGGAGGGAATGAGCAGTTCTTC. This encodes CSAGGNEQFF. The chain uses TRBV20-1 and TRBJ2-1; perhaps TRBD2 as D (6 bases). The CDR3 loop spans 10 amino acids. Germline lookup yields CDR1 DFQATT and CDR2 SNEGSKA (reference sequence).

The chain carries TRBV4-2 and TRBJ2-3; 8 bases line up with TRBD2. V dropped 4 bases and J dropped 6; count of bases not matched to a gene: 3. This CDR3 has 13 residues. Per germline, CDR1 LGHNA and CDR2 YNFKEQ. This CDR3 reads CASSPGRVDTQYF. The DNA for the CDR3 is TGTGCCAGCAGCCCCGGGAGGGTTGATACGCAGTATTTT.

This clone has only one observation. This sequence joins TRBV15 and TRBJ2-6; unclear D gene. This CDR3 has 15 amino acids. Deletions cut 5 bases from V and 3 bases from J, with 11 bases between. Per the germline V gene, CDR1 is LNHNV and CDR2 is YYDKDF (reference sequence). CDR3 sequence: CATSPDGYGANVLTF. The CDR3 nucleotides read TGTGCCACCAGCCCGGACGGGTATGGGGCCAACGTCCTGACTTTC.

J is TRBJ2-1 and V is TRBV7-9, with TRBD1 identical over 10 bases. CDR3 length: 16 amino acids. After removal of 3 bases from V and 4 bases from J, the junction contained 6 bases not matched to a gene. Germline V gene sequence: CDR1 SEHNR, CDR2 FQNEAQ (reference sequence). The CDR3 nucleotides are TGTGCCAGCAGCTTTCTCGGGACAGGGGTATACAATGAGCAGTTCTTC. Its protein product is CASSFLGTGVYNEQFF. Full variable domain (rest looked up from reference TRBV7-9 and TRBJ2-1): DTGVSQNPRHKITKRGQNVTFRCDPISEHNRLYWYRQTLGQGPEFLTYFQNEAQLEKSRLLSDRFSAERPKGSFSTLEIQRTEQGDSAMYLCASSFLGTGVYNEQFFGPGTRLTVL.

V gene TRBV5-5 combines with J gene TRBJ1-3; no clear D gene. V lost 0 bases and J 1 base, leaving 11 bases between the germline ends. The CDR3 is 16 residues long. Germline CDR1 reads SGHKS; CDR2 reads YYEKEE (reference sequence). The CDR3 reads CASSLEKSASGNTIYF. In nucleotides, the CDR3 is TGTGCCAGCAGCTTGGAGAAAAGTGCGTCTGGAAACACCATATATTTT. The full variable domain, completed using reference TRBV5-5 and TRBJ1-3, is DAGVTQSPTHLIKTRGQQVTLRCSPISGHKSVSWYQQVLGQGPQFIFQYYEKEERGRGNFPDRFSARQFPNYSSELNVNALLLGDSALYLCASSLEKSASGNTIYFGEGSWLTVV.

The rearrangement uses TRBV10-3 and TRBJ2-7; D possibly corresponds to TRBD2 (6 bases). Trimming removed 4 bases at V and 5 bases at J, with 12 bases between. The CDR3 covers 13 residues. CDR1 is ENHRY and CDR2 is SYGVKD in the germline V gene. CDR3 bases: TGTGCCATCAGTGCAACAGGAGGGAACGAGCAGTACTTC. Its translation is CAISATGGNEQYF.

The chain combines TRBV5-6 with TRBJ2-1, with D tentatively TRBD2 (5 bases). Looked up from germline, CDR1 is SGHDT and CDR2 is YYEEEE. The CDR3 runs 16 residues. Deletions cut 3 bases from V and 6 bases from J, with 19 bases between. CDR3 in DNA: TGTGCCAGCAGCTCAGAATACCGGGGTTCAGGCAATGAGCAGTTCTTC. This translates into CASSSEYRGSGNEQFF.

This sequence joins TRBV18 and TRBJ2-1; possible D gene TRBD1, 5 bases. This CDR3 is built from 14 residues. V gave up 2 bases and J gave up 7 bases, with 12 bases separating them. The germline CDR1 and CDR2 sequences are KGHSH and LQKENI. CDR3 protein: CASSPGQGKNEQFF. The DNA of the CDR3 is TGTGCCAGCTCACCAGGGCAGGGTAAGAATGAGCAGTTCTTC.

The J gene is TRBJ1-2, the V gene TRBV4-2, with a possible D match to TRBD1 (5 bases). The germline CDR1 and CDR2 sequences are LGHNA and YNFKEQ. The CDR3 is 15 residues long. V was trimmed by 0 bases and J by 0 bases, leaving 8 bases between them. The DNA for the CDR3 is TGTGCCAGCAGCCAAGAGGCAGGGTCTAACTATGGCTACACCTTC. This translates into CASSQEAGSNYGYTF.

The chain joins TRBV10-3 to TRBJ2-7; weak D call: TRBD1 (5 bases). The germline V gene has CDR1 ENHRY and CDR2 SYGVKD. V was shortened by 5 bases and J by 2 bases, with 16 bases between the two germline ends. This CDR3 is built from 15 residues. CDR3 sequence (DNA): TGTGCCATCAGTCCGAGTGGGGCGAACACCTACGAGCAGTACTTC. As protein: CAISPSGANTYEQYF.

On this clone: This same CDR3 is encoded by further DNA sequences in the sample. The rearrangement joins TRBV27 to TRBJ1-1; 7 bases are shared with TRBD1. This CDR3 has 13 residues. Unmatched junction bases numbered 3, after V lost 5 bases and J lost 3 bases. The germline V gene encodes CDR1 MNHEY and CDR2 SMNVEV (reference sequence). CDR3 in DNA: TGTGCCAGCAGTAGGGGGCGGGACACTGAAGCTTTCTTT. Encoded protein: CASSRGRDTEAFF.

The genes are TRBV5-1 and TRBJ1-2; D might be TRBD1 (5 bases). CDR1 is SGHRS and CDR2 is YFSETQ in the germline V gene. V was shortened by 0 bases and J by 4 bases, with 10 bases between the two germline ends. The CDR3 runs to 14 residues. CDR3 sequence (DNA): TGCGCCAGCAGCTTGGAGGGGTTGCGCTATGGCTACACCTTC. Its translation is CASSLEGLRYGYTF.

The rearrangement joins TRBV7-3 to TRBJ2-2, with D uncertain. With 2 bases removed from V and 6 bases from J, the gap between germline ends came to 7 bases. Looked up from germline, CDR1 is SGHTA and CDR2 is FQGTGA. The CDR3 runs 13 residues. The CDR3, as DNA: TGTGCCAGCAGCTTACCTGGGGCCGGGGAGCTGTTTTTT. It is translated as CASSLPGAGELFF.

J is TRBJ1-3 and V is TRBV14; weak D call: TRBD1 (6 bases). CDR1 is SGHDN, CDR2 FVKESK, per germline. V dropped 2 bases and J dropped 2 bases, with 10 bases sitting between them. There are 15 residues in the CDR3. The CDR3 DNA sequence: TGTGCCAGCAGCCAATACAGGGTTCCTGGAAACACCATATATTTT. Translation gives CASSQYRVPGNTIYF.

This clone was picked up one time. The chain employs TRBV18 and TRBJ1-2, with no clear D. V was pared by 2 bases and J by 2 bases, with 6 bases between. The CDR3 is 13 amino acids. CDR1 and CDR2 from the germline V gene are KGHSH and LQKENI. The CDR3 nucleotides read TGTGCCAGCTCACCATCGGGGAACTATGGCTACACCTTC. This sequence encodes CASSPSGNYGYTF.

J is TRBJ2-7 and V is TRBV27; 9 nucleotides align to TRBD1. Germline V gene data show CDR1 as MNHEY and CDR2 as SMNVEV (reference sequence). V shed 9 bases, J shed 7 bases, and the junction held 13 bases outside the gene matches. This CDR3 region has 14 residues. The CDR3 DNA is TGTGCCAGTGAGGTACAGGGGGCGAAAGGGGAGCAGTACTTC. This gives the protein CASEVQGAKGEQYF.

The chain carries TRBV7-9 and TRBJ2-5; D not certain. V lost 5 bases and J 7 bases, leaving 20 bases between the germline ends. Per germline, CDR1 SEHNR and CDR2 FQNEAQ (reference sequence). The CDR3 loop spans 15 amino acids. The CDR3 loop reads CASSPELSTLGTQYF. Here the CDR3 DNA reads TGTGCCAGCAGCCCCGAGTTAAGTACTTTGGGGACCCAGTACTTC. Complete variable domain (other parts from reference TRBV7-9 and TRBJ2-5): DTGVSQNPRHKITKRGQNVTFRCDPISEHNRLYWYRQTLGQGPEFLTYFQNEAQLEKSRLLSDRFSAERPKGSFSTLEIQRTEQGDSAMYLCASSPELSTLGTQYFGPGTRLLVL.

This clone appeared a few times. The chain is built from TRBV19 and TRBJ1-5, with D possibly TRBD1 on 6 matching bases. The CDR3 extends over 15 amino acids. Germline CDR1 reads LNHDA; CDR2 reads SQIVND (reference sequence). Trimming pared 6 bases from V and 2 bases from J, leaving 14 bases between. The CDR3 here is CASSPTGIGNQPQHF. The CDR3 region has the DNA TGTGCCAGTAGCCCCACAGGGATTGGCAATCAGCCCCAGCATTTT.

J is TRBJ2-1 and V is TRBV7-8; 14 bases match TRBD2. The CDR3 runs to 13 residues. Germline values: CDR1 SGHVS, CDR2 FQNEAQ. The junction had 6 bases not matched to a gene; V was cut back by 11 bases and J by 9 bases. CDR3 sequence (DNA): TGTGCCTCAGGGACTAGCGGGGGAAGTGAGCAGTTCTTC. This codes for CASGTSGGSEQFF.

The chain is built from TRBV4-1 and TRBJ2-1, with TRBD2 matching over 13 bases. This CDR3 has 16 residues. The germline V gene encodes CDR1 MGHRA and CDR2 YSYEKL. Unmatched junction bases numbered 6, after V lost 6 bases and J lost 4 bases. The CDR3 reads CASRMGTSGAYNEQFF. CDR3 DNA sequence: TGCGCCAGCAGGATGGGGACTAGCGGGGCGTACAATGAGCAGTTCTTC.

The chain links TRBV5-1 to TRBJ2-1; D possibly corresponds to TRBD2 (5 bases). CDR1 is SGHRS, CDR2 YFSETQ, per germline. Deletions cut 4 bases from V and 2 bases from J, with 13 bases between. This CDR3 comprises 15 residues. Here the CDR3 DNA reads TGCGCCAGCAGCCCCACGGCCGGGACCTACAATGAGCAGTTCTTC. Its translation: CASSPTAGTYNEQFF.

V gene TRBV7-2 combines with J gene TRBJ1-1; no clear D. This CDR3 is 15 amino acids long. Germline lookup yields CDR1 SGHTA and CDR2 FQGNSA. With 5 bases removed from V and 4 bases from J, the gap between germline ends came to 17 bases. The CDR3, as DNA: TGTGCCAGCAGCGCATCCCGGGGTTTAGTCACTGAAGCTTTCTTT. It encodes CASSASRGLVTEAFF. The full variable domain, in which reference TRBV7-2 and TRBJ1-1 provide the parts outside the CDR3, is GAGVSQSPSNKVTEKGKDVELRCDPISGHTALYWYRQSLGQGLEFLIYFQGNSAPDKSGLPSDRFSAERTGGSVSTLTIQRTQQEDSAVYLCASSASRGLVTEAFFGQGTRLTVV.

This chain uses TRBV5-6 with TRBJ1-5; no clear D. The CDR3 covers 15 residues. V lost 0 bases and J 0 bases, leaving 7 bases between the germline ends. Germline lookup yields CDR1 SGHDT and CDR2 YYEEEE. CDR3 sequence: CASSLGQYSNQPQHF. The DNA of the CDR3 is TGTGCCAGCAGCTTGGGGCAGTATAGCAATCAGCCCCAGCATTTT.

This chain links TRBV18 with TRBJ2-7, with D perhaps matching TRBD1 (5 bases). From germline, CDR1 is KGHSH and CDR2 LQKENI. V was pared by 3 bases and J by 7 bases, with 16 bases between. There are 14 residues in the CDR3. The CDR3 protein is CASSPGVGRWEQYF. In DNA, the CDR3 is TGTGCCAGCTCACCGGGTGTGGGGCGGTGGGAGCAGTACTTC.

V usage is TRBV7-8 and J usage is TRBJ2-2; 7 nucleotides agree with TRBD1. The CDR3 spans 17 residues. After removal of 4 bases from V and 3 bases from J, the junction contained 11 bases not matched to a gene. Germline V CDR1 and CDR2: SGHVS, FQNEAQ. This chain's CDR3 is CASSSRQGGLDTGELFF. CDR3 nucleotides: TGTGCCAGCAGCTCCCGACAGGGCGGCCTCGACACCGGGGAGCTGTTTTTT.

The chain uses TRBV11-2 and TRBJ2-7; 7 bases are a match to TRBD1. The germline V gene has CDR1 SGHAT and CDR2 FQNNGV. V dropped 5 bases and J dropped 1; count of bases not matched to a gene: 11. The CDR3 contains 16 residues. CDR3 DNA: TGTGCCAGCAGCCTGAGACCGGGACAGAGATCCTACGAGCAGTACTTC. This gives the protein CASSLRPGQRSYEQYF.

The chain employs TRBV7-9 and TRBJ2-3; D ambiguous. The CDR3 covers 13 residues. V lost 5 bases and J lost 6, with 12 bases in between. Germline V gene sequence: CDR1 SEHNR, CDR2 FQNEAQ (reference sequence). CDR3 protein: CASSPHRRDTQYF. The DNA for the CDR3 is TGTGCCAGCAGCCCCCATCGAAGGGATACGCAGTATTTT.